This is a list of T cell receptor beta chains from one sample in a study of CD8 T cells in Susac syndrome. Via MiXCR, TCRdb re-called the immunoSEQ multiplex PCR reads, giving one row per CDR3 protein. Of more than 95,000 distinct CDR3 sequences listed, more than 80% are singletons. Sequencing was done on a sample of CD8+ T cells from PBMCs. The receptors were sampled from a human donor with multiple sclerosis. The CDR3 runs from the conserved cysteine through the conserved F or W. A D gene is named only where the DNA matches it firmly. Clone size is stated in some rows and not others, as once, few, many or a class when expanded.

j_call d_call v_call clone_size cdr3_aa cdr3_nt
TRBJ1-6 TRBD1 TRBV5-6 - CATSDRGLSSYNSPLHF TGTGCCACCTCGGACAGGGGCCTGAGCTCCTATAATTCACCCCTCCACTTT
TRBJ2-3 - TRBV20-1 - CSARATPTPSTTDTQYF TGCAGTGCTAGAGCCACCCCGACTCCCTCTACCACAGATACGCAGTATTTT
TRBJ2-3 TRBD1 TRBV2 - CANRDRGRGTDTQYF TGTGCCAACCGGGACAGGGGGCGAGGAACAGATACGCAGTATTTT
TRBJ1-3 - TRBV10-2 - CASSESAVGYSGNTIYF TGCGCCAGCAGTGAGTCGGCAGTCGGTTACTCTGGAAACACCATATATTTT
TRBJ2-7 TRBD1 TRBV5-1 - CASSLPRTGDYYEQYF TGCGCCAGCAGCTTGCCAAGGACAGGGGACTACTACGAGCAGTACTTC
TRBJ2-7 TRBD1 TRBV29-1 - CSVVAGGRYEQYF TGCAGCGTTGTCGCAGGGGGCAGGTACGAGCAGTACTTC
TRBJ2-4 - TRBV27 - CASSLSTKNIQYF TGTGCCAGCAGTTTATCGACCAAAAACATTCAGTACTTC
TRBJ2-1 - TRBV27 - CASSRGSSYNEQFF TGTGCCAGCAGTCGCGGAAGCTCCTACAATGAGCAGTTCTTC
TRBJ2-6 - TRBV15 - CATSKGRAGANVLTF TGTGCCACCAGCAAAGGGCGGGCCGGGGCCAACGTCCTGACTTTC
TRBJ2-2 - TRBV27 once CASSGWGGPGELFF TGTGCCAGCAGCGGTTGGGGAGGTCCGGGGGAGCTGTTTTTT
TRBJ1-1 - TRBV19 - CASRPTGLNTEAFF TGTGCCAGTAGACCAACAGGGCTGAACACTGAAGCTTTCTTT
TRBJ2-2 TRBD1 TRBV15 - CATSQRQGNTGELFF TGTGCCACCAGCCAGAGACAGGGGAACACCGGGGAGCTGTTTTTT
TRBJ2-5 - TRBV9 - CASSTRYKEQETQYF TGTGCCAGCAGCACACGATACAAGGAACAAGAGACCCAGTACTTC
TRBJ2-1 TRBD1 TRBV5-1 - CAGQGPRKEDNEQFF TGCGCCGGACAGGGGCCCCGGAAAGAAGACAATGAGCAGTTCTTC
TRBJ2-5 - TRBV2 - CASRPEGGETQYF TGTGCCAGCAGGCCGGAGGGCGGCGAGACCCAGTACTTC
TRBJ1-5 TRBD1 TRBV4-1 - CASSLHQGAGQPQHF TGCGCCAGCAGCCTCCATCAGGGGGCAGGTCAGCCCCAGCATTTT
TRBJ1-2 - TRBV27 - CASSPRSNYGYTF TGTGCCAGCAGTCCGAGATCAAACTATGGCTACACCTTC
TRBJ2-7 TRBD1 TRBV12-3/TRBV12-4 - CASSPGGRAGEQYF TGTGCCAGCAGCCCAGGGGGCCGCGCAGGAGAGCAGTACTTC
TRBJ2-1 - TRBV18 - CASSPGRYNEQFF TGTGCCAGCTCACCGGGCCGGTACAATGAGCAGTTCTTC
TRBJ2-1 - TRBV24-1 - CATSEKYNEQFF TGTGCCACCAGTGAAAAATACAATGAGCAGTTCTTC
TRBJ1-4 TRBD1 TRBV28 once CASTPGQMNEKLFF TGTGCCAGCACCCCGGGACAGATGAATGAAAAACTGTTTTTT
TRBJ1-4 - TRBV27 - CASSLFFGEKLFF TGTGCCAGCAGTTTATTTTTCGGAGAAAAACTGTTTTTT
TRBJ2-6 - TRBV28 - CASSSRGHPLRSGANVLTF TGTGCCAGCAGTTCCCGGGGACACCCTCTCCGGTCAGGGGCCAACGTCCTGACTTTC
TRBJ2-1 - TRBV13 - CASSGGEISYNEQFF TGTGCCAGCAGCGGCGGGGAAATATCCTACAATGAGCAGTTCTTC
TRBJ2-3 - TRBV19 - CASSHRASTDTQYF TGTGCCAGTAGTCACCGGGCCTCCACAGATACGCAGTATTTT
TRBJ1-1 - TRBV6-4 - CASSDGAPRAEAFF TGTGCCAGCAGCGATGGGGCCCCGAGGGCTGAAGCTTTCTTT
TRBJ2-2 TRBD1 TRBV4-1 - CASTTPNRGTGELFF TGCGCCAGCACCACTCCAAACAGGGGTACCGGGGAGCTGTTTTTT
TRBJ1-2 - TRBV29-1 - CSVEDGEGPNGYTF TGCAGCGTTGAAGATGGTGAGGGCCCGAATGGCTACACCTTC
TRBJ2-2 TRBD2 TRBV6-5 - CASSYSAGGAVGELFF TGTGCCAGCAGTTACTCTGCCGGGGGGGCCGTCGGGGAGCTGTTTTTT
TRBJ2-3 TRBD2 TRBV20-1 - CSARIGGGPTGTQYF TGCAGTGCTAGAATCGGCGGGGGACCAACGGGTACGCAGTATTTT
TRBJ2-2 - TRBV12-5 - CASAQGGPLELFF TGTGCTAGTGCCCAAGGGGGACCCTTGGAGCTGTTTTTT
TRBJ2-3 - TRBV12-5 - CASGSGLSPDTQYF TGTGCTAGTGGTTCGGGCCTGTCCCCAGATACGCAGTATTTT
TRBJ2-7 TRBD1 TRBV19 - CASKRQGFFYEQYF TGTGCCTCCAAAAGACAGGGGTTCTTCTACGAGCAGTACTTC
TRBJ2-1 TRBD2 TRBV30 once CAWREDNEQFF TGTGCCTGGCGGGAGGACAATGAGCAGTTCTTC
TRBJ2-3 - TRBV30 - CAWSDSLAGSTDTQYF TGTGCCTGGAGTGATTCGTTGGCGGGAAGTACAGATACGCAGTATTTT
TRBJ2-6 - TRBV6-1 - CASIRTGWGANVLTF TGTGCCAGCATCAGGACTGGTTGGGGCGCCAACGTCCTGACTTTC
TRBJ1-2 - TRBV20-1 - CSAKEALTSYYGYTF TGCAGTGCCAAGGAGGCGCTTACCAGTTACTATGGCTACACCTTC
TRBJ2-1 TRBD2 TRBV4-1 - CASSHRAGGGEQFF TGCGCCAGCAGCCACAGGGCGGGAGGCGGTGAGCAGTTCTTC